This T cell receptor beta chain was recovered during a study of regulatory T cells in long-lasting Graves disease. Overall study findings and caveats: Repertoires from persistent disease leaned toward TRBV28, TRBJ1-2 and TRBJ2-5. Those with persistent Graves' had less TCR diversity than newly diagnosed patients.

This clonotype was seen at least ten times. The antigen remains undetermined. Investigators prepared the TCR beta libraries by applying iRepertoire HTBI primers and Arm-PCR of CDR3 regions. TCRdb fed the multiplex PCR reads into MiXCR, producing one record per CDR3 protein. The sample lists approximately 440,000 distinct CDR3 sequences; about a sixth were seen once. Looked up from germline, CDR1 is SGHAT and CDR2 is FQDESV (reference sequence). The CDR3 runs 13 residues. V dropped 3 bases and J dropped 7 bases, with 13 bases sitting between them. Time point given: newly diagnosed GD, antithyroid drugs for less than 3 months. The TCR library was made from RNA extracted from PBMCs. The data were also submitted as part of a second study, on T cells in Graves' hyperthyroidism and ophthalmopathy. From that paper: Stable Graves' hyperthyroidism meant no ophthalmopathy progression within 18 months. Most thyroid clonotypes expanded above 0.001 appeared in blood too.

The source is a man aged 40-49 years with Graves disease. This rearrangement joins TRBV11-1 to TRBJ2-7, with D possibly being TRBD2 (5 bases). The sequencing here drew on peripheral blood mononuclear cells (PBMCs), taken at new diagnosis, from a patient treated with antithyroid drugs. For the CDR3, the DNA is TGTGCCAGCAGCTTTCGGGGTTGGGGTGAGCAGTACTTC. Amino acids: CASSFRGWGEQYF.